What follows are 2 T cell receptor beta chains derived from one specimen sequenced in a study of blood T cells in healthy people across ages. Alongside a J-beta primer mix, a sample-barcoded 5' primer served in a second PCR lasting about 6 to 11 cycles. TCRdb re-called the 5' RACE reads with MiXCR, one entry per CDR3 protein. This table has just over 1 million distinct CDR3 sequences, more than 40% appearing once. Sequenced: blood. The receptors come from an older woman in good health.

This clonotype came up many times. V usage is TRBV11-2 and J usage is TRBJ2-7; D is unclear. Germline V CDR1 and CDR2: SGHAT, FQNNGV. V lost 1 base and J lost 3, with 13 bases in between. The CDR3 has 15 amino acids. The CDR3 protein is CASSLGPPPGYEQYF. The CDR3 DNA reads TGTGCCAGCAGCTTAGGCCCCCCCCCGGGCTACGAGCAGTACTTC.

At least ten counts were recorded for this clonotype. The CDR3 spells CASSVAGGIYEQYF. The CDR3 region has the DNA TGTGCCAGCAGCGTAGCGGGAGGGATCTACGAGCAGTACTTC. The rearrangement links TRBV9 to TRBJ2-7; 8 bases match TRBD2. Germline CDR1 SGDLS, CDR2 YYNGEE. The CDR3 is 14 residues long. V dropped 0 bases and J dropped 3; count of bases not matched to a gene: 2. Drawing the rest from reference TRBV9 and TRBJ2-7, the complete variable domain is DSGVTQTPKHLITATGQRVTLRCSPRSGDLSVYWYQQSLDQGLQFLIQYYNGEERAKGNILERFSAQQFPDLHSELNLSSLELGDSALYFCASSVAGGIYEQYFGPGTRLTVT.